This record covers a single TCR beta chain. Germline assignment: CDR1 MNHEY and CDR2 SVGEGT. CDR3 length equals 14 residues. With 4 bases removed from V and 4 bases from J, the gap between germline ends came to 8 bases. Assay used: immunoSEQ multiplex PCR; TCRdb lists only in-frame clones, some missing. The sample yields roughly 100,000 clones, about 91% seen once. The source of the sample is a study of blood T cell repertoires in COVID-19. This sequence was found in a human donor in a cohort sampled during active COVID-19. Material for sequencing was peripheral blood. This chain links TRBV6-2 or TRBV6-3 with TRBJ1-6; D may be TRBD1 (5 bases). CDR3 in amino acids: CASSSGTYNSPLHF. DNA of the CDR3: TGTGCCAGCAGTTCGGGGACTTATAATTCACCCCTCCACTTT.